Listed below are T cell receptor beta chains from one sample, sequenced in a study of blood T cell repertoires in COVID-19. The assay was immunoSEQ multiplex PCR, and TCRdb's table has in-frame clones only and misses some. Of about 260,000 clones detected, around 84% appear once; the ten largest clones hold 4.1%. Material for sequencing was PBMCs or T cells enriched from blood (not recorded which). Every receptor here comes from a man aged 30-40 years with acute COVID-19. Each CDR3 is given with its conserved first and last residue. The D gene is left open where the match is weak. A row's size may be missing; if present it is once, few, many or a size class.

v_gene: TRBV19; abundance: NA; j_gene: TRBJ2-1; d_gene: NA; CDR3aa: CASSIFSGIYNEQFF; CDR3nt: TGTGCCAGTAGTATTTTCAGCGGTATTTACAATGAGCAGTTCTTC
v_gene: TRBV5-8; abundance: NA; j_gene: TRBJ1-2; d_gene: NA; CDR3aa: CASSLAGFSYTF; CDR3nt: TGTGCCAGCAGCTTGGCGGGGTTTAGCTACACCTTC
v_gene: TRBV10-2; abundance: once; j_gene: TRBJ1-1; d_gene: NA; CDR3aa: CASKQGNTEAFF; CDR3nt: TGCGCCAGCAAACAGGGGAACACTGAAGCTTTCTTT
v_gene: TRBV7-2; abundance: NA; j_gene: TRBJ1-5; d_gene: TRBD1; CDR3aa: CGTQPVQGALQPQHF; CDR3nt: TGTGGCACCCAGCCAGTCCAGGGGGCACTTCAGCCCCAGCATTTT
v_gene: TRBV11-2; abundance: NA; j_gene: TRBJ2-5; d_gene: NA; CDR3aa: CASSPTTSKETQYF; CDR3nt: TGTGCCAGCAGCCCCACGACTAGTAAAGAGACCCAGTACTTC
v_gene: TRBV19; abundance: NA; j_gene: TRBJ1-5; d_gene: TRBD1; CDR3aa: CASNGDRVSQPQHF; CDR3nt: TGTGCCAGTAACGGGGACAGGGTCTCCCAGCCCCAGCATTTT
v_gene: TRBV2; abundance: NA; j_gene: TRBJ1-1; d_gene: TRBD1; CDR3aa: CASSLGQETEAFF; CDR3nt: TGTGCCAGCAGCCTCGGACAGGAGACTGAAGCTTTCTTT
v_gene: TRBV4-3; abundance: NA; j_gene: TRBJ2-3; d_gene: NA; CDR3aa: CASRNRVGGTQYF; CDR3nt: TGCGCCAGCAGAAACCGAGTAGGGGGTACGCAGTATTTT
v_gene: TRBV6-5; abundance: NA; j_gene: TRBJ1-5; d_gene: NA; CDR3aa: CASRQGDGQPQHF; CDR3nt: TGTGCCAGCAGACAGGGTGACGGTCAGCCCCAGCATTTT
v_gene: TRBV29-1; abundance: NA; j_gene: TRBJ1-1; d_gene: NA; CDR3aa: CSAWRVKPMNTEAFF; CDR3nt: TGCAGCGCCTGGCGGGTAAAGCCCATGAACACTGAAGCTTTCTTT
v_gene: TRBV20-1; abundance: NA; j_gene: TRBJ1-4; d_gene: NA; CDR3aa: CSASRQEEKLFF; CDR3nt: TGCAGTGCTAGTAGGCAGGAAGAAAAACTGTTTTTT
v_gene: TRBV11-3; abundance: NA; j_gene: TRBJ1-1; d_gene: NA; CDR3aa: CASSPGQFGTEAFF; CDR3nt: TGTGCCAGCAGCCCTGGACAGTTTGGCACTGAAGCTTTCTTT